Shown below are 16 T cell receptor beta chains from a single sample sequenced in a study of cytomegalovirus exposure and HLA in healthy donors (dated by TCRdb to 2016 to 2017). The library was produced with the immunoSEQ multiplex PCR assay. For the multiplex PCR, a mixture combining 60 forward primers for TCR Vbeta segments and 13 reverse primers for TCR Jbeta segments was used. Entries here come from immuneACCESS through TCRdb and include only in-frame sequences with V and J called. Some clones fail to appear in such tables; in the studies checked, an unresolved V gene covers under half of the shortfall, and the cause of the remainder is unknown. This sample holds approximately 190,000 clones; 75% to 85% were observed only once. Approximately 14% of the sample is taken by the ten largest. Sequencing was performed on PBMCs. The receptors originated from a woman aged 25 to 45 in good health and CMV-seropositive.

The chain's CDR3 is CASSPPSAGHGYTF. The DNA of the CDR3 is TGTGCCAGCTCACCACCGTCGGCAGGGCATGGCTACACCTTC. The chain links TRBV18 to TRBJ1-2; D may be TRBD1 (5 bases). V lost 0 bases, J lost 6 bases, and 11 bases lay in between. The CDR3 is 14 amino acids. Germline V gives CDR1 KGHSH, CDR2 LQKENI.

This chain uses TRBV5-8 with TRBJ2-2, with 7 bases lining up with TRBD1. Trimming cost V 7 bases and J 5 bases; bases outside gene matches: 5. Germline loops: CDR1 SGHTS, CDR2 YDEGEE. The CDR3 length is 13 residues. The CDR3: CASVSRGTGELFF. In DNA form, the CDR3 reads TGTGCCAGCGTCTCCAGGGGGACCGGGGAGCTGTTTTTT.

CDR3 in amino acids: CASSPWPNTGELFF. CDR3 DNA sequence: TGTGCCAGCTCACCGTGGCCTAACACCGGGGAGCTGTTTTTT. This chain connects TRBV18 to TRBJ2-2, with D unresolved. V lost 3 bases to trimming and J lost 2 bases, with 7 bases between them. The CDR3 spans 14 residues. The germline V gene encodes CDR1 KGHSH and CDR2 LQKENI. Full variable domain (missing parts from reference TRBV18 and TRBJ2-2): NAGVMQNPRHLVRRRGQEARLRCSPMKGHSHVYWYRQLPEEGLKFMVYLQKENIIDESGMPKERFSAEFPKEGPSILRIQQVVRGDSAAYFCASSPWPNTGELFFGEGSRLTVL.

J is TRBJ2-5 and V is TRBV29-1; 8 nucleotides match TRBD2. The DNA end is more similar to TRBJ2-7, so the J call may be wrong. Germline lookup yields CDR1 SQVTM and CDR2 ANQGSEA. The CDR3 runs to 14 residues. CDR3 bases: TGCAGCGCCCGGGGGGGTAGGGATCCAAGCGAGCAGTACTTC. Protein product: CSARGGRDPSEQYF.

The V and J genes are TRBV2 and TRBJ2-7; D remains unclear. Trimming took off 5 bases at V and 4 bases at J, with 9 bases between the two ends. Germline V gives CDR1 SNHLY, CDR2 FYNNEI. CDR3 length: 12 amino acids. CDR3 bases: TGTGCCAGCAGTCTTGAGGAGTACGAGCAGTACTTC. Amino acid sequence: CASSLEEYEQYF.

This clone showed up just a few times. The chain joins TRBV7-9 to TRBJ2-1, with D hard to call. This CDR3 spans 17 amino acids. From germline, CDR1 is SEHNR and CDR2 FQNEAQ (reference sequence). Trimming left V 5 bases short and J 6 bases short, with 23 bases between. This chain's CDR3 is CASSERTNFPPLNEQFF. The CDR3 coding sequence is TGTGCCAGCAGCGAACGAACTAACTTCCCGCCTCTCAATGAGCAGTTCTTC.

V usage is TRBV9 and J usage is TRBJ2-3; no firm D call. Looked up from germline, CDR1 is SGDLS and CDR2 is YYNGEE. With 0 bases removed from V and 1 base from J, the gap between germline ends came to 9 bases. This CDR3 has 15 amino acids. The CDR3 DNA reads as TGTGCCAGCAGCGTAGGATTCTCGGGCACAGATACGCAGTATTTT. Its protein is CASSVGFSGTDTQYF.

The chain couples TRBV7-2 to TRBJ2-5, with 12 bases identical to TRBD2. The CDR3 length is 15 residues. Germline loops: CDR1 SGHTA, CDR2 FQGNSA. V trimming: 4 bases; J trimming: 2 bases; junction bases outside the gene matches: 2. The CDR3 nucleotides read TGTGCCAGCAGCTACGGACTAGCGGGACAAGAGACCCAGTACTTC. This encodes CASSYGLAGQETQYF.

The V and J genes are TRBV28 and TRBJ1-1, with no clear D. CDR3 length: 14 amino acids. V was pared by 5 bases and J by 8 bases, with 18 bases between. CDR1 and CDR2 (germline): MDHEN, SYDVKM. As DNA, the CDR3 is TGTGCCAGCAGTGCGGGAGGAACAGAGGGAGAAGCTTTCTTT. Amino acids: CASSAGGTEGEAFF.

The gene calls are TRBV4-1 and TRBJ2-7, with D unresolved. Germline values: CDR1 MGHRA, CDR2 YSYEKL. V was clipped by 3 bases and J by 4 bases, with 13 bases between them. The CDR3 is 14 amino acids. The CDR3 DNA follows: TGCGCCAGCAGCCACCTCCCGGGTGCATACGAGCAGTACTTC. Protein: CASSHLPGAYEQYF.

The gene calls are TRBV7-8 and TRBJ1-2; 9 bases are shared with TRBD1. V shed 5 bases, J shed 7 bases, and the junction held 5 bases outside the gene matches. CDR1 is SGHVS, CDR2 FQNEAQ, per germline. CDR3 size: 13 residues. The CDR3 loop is CASSATTGGGYTF. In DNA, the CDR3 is TGTGCCAGCAGCGCCACGACAGGGGGTGGCTACACCTTC.

The CDR3 loop reads CASSLWGPSNQPQHF. The CDR3 region has the DNA TGTGCCAGCAGCCTGTGGGGGCCGTCTAATCAGCCCCAGCATTTT. The chain recombines TRBV5-6 with TRBJ1-5, with D possibly matching TRBD1 (6 bases). Trimming left V 4 bases short and J 4 bases short, with 15 bases between. The germline V gene encodes CDR1 SGHDT and CDR2 YYEEEE. The CDR3 totals 15 residues.

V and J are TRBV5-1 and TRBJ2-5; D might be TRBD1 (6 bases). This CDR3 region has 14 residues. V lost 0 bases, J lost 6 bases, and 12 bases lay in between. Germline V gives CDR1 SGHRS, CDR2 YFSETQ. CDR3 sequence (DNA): TGCGCCAGCAGCTTGGGCCCCACAGGGCAGACCCAGTACTTC. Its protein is CASSLGPTGQTQYF.

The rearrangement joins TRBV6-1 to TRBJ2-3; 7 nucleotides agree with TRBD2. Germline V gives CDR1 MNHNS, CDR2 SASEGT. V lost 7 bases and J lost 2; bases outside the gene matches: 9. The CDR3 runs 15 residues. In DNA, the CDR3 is TGTGCCAGCAATCGGGGGGAGCTCAACACAGATACGCAGTATTTT. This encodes CASNRGELNTDTQYF.

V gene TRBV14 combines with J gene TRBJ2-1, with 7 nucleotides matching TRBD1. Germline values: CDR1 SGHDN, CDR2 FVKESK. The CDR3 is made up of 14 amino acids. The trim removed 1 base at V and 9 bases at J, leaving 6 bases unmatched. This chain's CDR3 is CASSQVGRGTEQFF. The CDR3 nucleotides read TGTGCCAGCAGCCAAGTGGGCAGGGGGACTGAGCAGTTCTTC.

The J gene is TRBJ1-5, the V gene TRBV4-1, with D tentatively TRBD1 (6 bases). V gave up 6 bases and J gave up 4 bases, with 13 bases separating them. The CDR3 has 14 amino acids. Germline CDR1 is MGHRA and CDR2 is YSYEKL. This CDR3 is CASRPQGANQPQHF. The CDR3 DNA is TGCGCCAGCAGACCACAGGGCGCGAATCAGCCCCAGCATTTT.